The 26 T cell receptor beta chains below come from one sample, sequenced in a study of tumor and adjacent non-tumor tissue in lung cancer (dated by TCRdb to 2016 to 2019). RNA was isolated from bulk unsorted tissue, and RNA quality was assessed with a NanoDrop ND-1000 and an Agilent 2100. Distant non-tumor tissue taken more than 3 cm from the tumor edge was used as the normal lung sample. Library construction relied on multiplex PCR. Sequencing relied on an Illumina HiSeq 2500. TCRbeta libraries were constructed through three rounds of nested PCR with primers (Table S4) according to protocols adapted from ARM-PCR. In TCRdb, the public reads were trimmed at Q25 with fastp and aligned with MiXCR, with productive beta chains retained. Rows with a matching CDR3 protein are joined into one entry that keeps the most common DNA and genes. This sample comprises around 82,000 distinct CDR3 sequences, approximately 81% of them detected only once. The ten biggest clones cover around half of the sample.

The sequenced sample consisted of distant non-tumor lung tissue. The receptor source for this set is a man between 60 and 75 years old with non-small cell lung cancer.

This clonotype is a singleton in its sample. Since no conserved phenylalanine or tryptophan closes the CDR3, a read error is the likely cause. The V gene is TRBV4-1, the J gene TRBJ1-1; D remains unclear. This CDR3 region has 13 residues. Germline values: CDR1 MGHRA, CDR2 YSYEKL. V lost 6 bases and J lost 4, with 12 bases in between. CDR3 nucleotide sequence: TGCGCCAGCAGGCGAGATGGGGTCACTGAAGCTTTCATT. Translated: CASRRDGVTEAFI.

Notes on this clonotype: An end of the junction does not agree with germline; a read error may underlie this. V gene TRBV6-2 or TRBV6-3 combines with J gene TRBJ2-5, with TRBD2 as a possible D gene (5 bases). The CDR3 runs 14 residues. Per germline, CDR1 MNHEY and CDR2 SVGEGT. The CDR3 protein is CAISYRTGLETQYF. The DNA of the CDR3 is TGTGCCATCAGTTACAGAACGGGATTGGAGACCCAGTACTTC.

Worth noting for this clonotype: Since a much larger clone is just one base distant, this may be a read error. The CDR3 protein is CTWNNGGGTGELFF. CDR3 coding DNA: TGTACCTGGAACAACGGGGGGGGCACCGGGGAGCTGTTTTTT. The chain carries TRBV30 and TRBJ2-2; 8 bases align to TRBD2. CDR1 and CDR2 (germline): GTSNPN, SVGIG (reference sequence). The CDR3 contains 14 residues.

The chain recombines TRBV20-1 with TRBJ2-5; D possibly corresponds to TRBD2 (5 bases). The CDR3 loop spans 15 amino acids. V dropped 5 bases and J dropped 5 bases, with 21 bases sitting between them. CDR1 and CDR2 from the germline V gene are DFQATT and SNEGSKA (reference sequence). DNA for the CDR3: TGCAGTGCTTTCCGGATGAGGGCGGGCGAGGAGACCCAGTACTTC. It translates to CSAFRMRAGEETQYF.

Concerning this clonotype itself: The missing conserved phenylalanine or tryptophan at the end of this CDR3 makes a read error likely. The V and J genes are TRBV11-2 and TRBJ2-6; 11 nucleotides align to TRBD2. The CDR3 sequence is 18 residues long. Germline values: CDR1 SGHAT, CDR2 FQNNGV. The CDR3 spells CTSSPTSGGATGANVLTL. As DNA, the CDR3 is TGTACCAGCAGTCCAACTAGCGGGGGAGCCACTGGGGCCAATGTCCTGACTCTC.

For this clonotype: One junction end disagrees with the germline gene, perhaps due to a read error. The rearrangement uses TRBV6-2 or TRBV6-3 and TRBJ1-5; D is unclear. Germline V CDR1 and CDR2: MNHEY, SVGEGT. This CDR3 region has 13 residues. This CDR3 reads CASSPSATQPQLF. CDR3 sequence (DNA): TGCGCCAGCAGCCCTTCGGCGACTCAGCCCCAGCTTTTT.

The chain recombines TRBV4-1 with TRBJ1-2, with D possibly matching TRBD1 (5 bases). The germline V gene has CDR1 MGHRA and CDR2 YSYEKL. The length of the CDR3 is 15 residues. V was shortened by 0 bases and J by 8 bases, with 16 bases between the two germline ends. The CDR3 region is CASSQDWEGRIGYTF. The CDR3 DNA follows: TGCGCCAGCAGCCAAGATTGGGAGGGGCGTATAGGCTACACCTTC.

Turning to this clonotype: Given a much more abundant clone one base away, this may be a read error. The conserved final phenylalanine or tryptophan is absent from the CDR3, which likely points to a read error. The chain is built from TRBV20-1 and TRBJ2-7; unclear D gene. CDR1 DFQATT and CDR2 SNEGSKA come from the germline V gene (reference sequence). The CDR3 totals 12 residues. The CDR3 protein is CSASPVGYGQYS. Here the CDR3 DNA reads TGCAGTGCTTCCCCCGTGGGGTACGGGCAGTACTCC.

Concerning this clonotype itself: This may stem from a read error, because a much larger clone lies one nucleotide away. This chain connects TRBV5-1 to TRBJ2-5; 13 bases fit TRBD2. The CDR3 is 15 residues long. With V trimmed by 2 bases and J by 4 bases, 2 bases remained unmatched. Germline loops: CDR1 SGHRS, CDR2 YFSETQ. As DNA, the CDR3 is TGCGCCAGCAGCTTACGGACTAGCGGGGGAGAGACCCAGTACTTC. Protein sequence: CASSLRTSGGETQYF.

V gene TRBV20-1 combines with J gene TRBJ1-5; TRBD1 might be the D (6 bases). Deletions cut 5 bases from V and 0 bases from J, with 14 bases between. The CDR3 runs 15 residues. CDR1 and CDR2 from the germline V gene are DFQATT and SNEGSKA (reference sequence). The CDR3 region has the DNA TGCAGTGCTGACACAGGGACTTATAGCAATCAGCCCCAGCATTTT. Encoded protein: CSADTGTYSNQPQHF.

CDR3 bases: TGTGCCAGCATGTTAGGGGAACATAGCGGGGAGCTGTTTTTT. It specifies CASMLGEHSGELFF. V usage is TRBV6-2 or TRBV6-3 and J usage is TRBJ2-2; tentatively, D is TRBD1 (5 bases). This CDR3 is built from 14 residues. Per germline, CDR1 MNHEY and CDR2 SVGEGT. V lost 7 bases and J 7 bases, leaving 16 bases between the germline ends.

This clonotype was seen a handful of times. Given a much more abundant clone one base away, this may be a read error. The rearrangement joins TRBV20-1 to TRBJ1-4, with TRBD1 matching over 8 bases. The CDR3 is 14 amino acids. Looked up from germline, CDR1 is DFQATT and CDR2 is SNEGSKA (reference sequence). V lost 6 bases and J lost 3; bases outside the gene matches: 6. CDR3 in amino acids: CSAATGGANEKLFF. Here the CDR3 DNA reads TGCAGTGCCGCAACAGGGGGGGCTAATGAAAAACTGTTTTTT.

A note on this clonotype: One junction end disagrees with the germline gene, perhaps due to a read error. The chain employs TRBV12-3 or TRBV12-4 and TRBJ2-3; 10 bases match TRBD2. The CDR3 has 15 residues. Here the CDR3 DNA reads TGTGCCAGCACAGGGACTAGCGAGGACACAGATACGCATTATTTT. The encoded protein is CASTGTSEDTDTHYF.

Remarks on this clonotype: At one boundary the junction diverges from the germline segment, which might be a read error. The rearrangement links TRBV11-2 to TRBJ2-7; D uncertain. This CDR3 is 14 amino acids long. Germline CDR1 and CDR2: SGHAT and FQNNGV. The CDR3 DNA reads TGTGCCAGCAGCGTACTACACAGCTCCTACGAGAAGTACTTC. As protein: CASSVLHSSYEKYF.

Concerning this clonotype itself: A much larger clone is a single base away; this may be a read error. The gene calls are TRBV29-1 and TRBJ2-7; TRBD2 agrees at 9 bases. Per the germline V gene, CDR1 is SQVTM and CDR2 is ANQGSEA. The CDR3 runs to 15 residues. The CDR3 sequence is CRAWGLAGALYEQYF. Written as DNA, the CDR3 is TGCCGCGCCTGGGGGTTAGCGGGAGCTCTCTACGAGCAGTACTTC.

The CDR3 spells CASCYLQGSNQPQHF. In nucleotides, the CDR3 is TGTGCGAGCTGTTACTTACAGGGAAGCAATCAGCCCCAGCATTTT. J is TRBJ1-5 and V is TRBV6-5, with D maybe TRBD1 (6 bases). The germline V gene encodes CDR1 MNHEY and CDR2 SVGAGI. CDR3 size: 15 residues.

This chain links TRBV5-1 with TRBJ1-4; 7 positions match TRBD1. The CDR3 is 17 residues long. Germline CDR1 reads SGHRS; CDR2 reads YFSETQ. V trimming: 0 bases; J trimming: 11 bases; junction bases outside the gene matches: 16. The CDR3 here is CASSLDSGTVGGEKLFF. As DNA, the CDR3 is TGCGCCAGCAGCTTGGATTCCGGGACAGTGGGAGGTGAGAAACTGTTTTTT.

This clonotype was picked up a small number of times. This chain uses TRBV20-1 with TRBJ2-1; D remains ambiguous. Trimming removed 1 base at V and 1 base at J, with 11 bases between. The CDR3 has 15 residues. Germline values: CDR1 DFQATT, CDR2 SNEGSKA (reference sequence). The CDR3, as DNA: TGCAGTGCTAGAGGGCACGCAGCATCCTACAATGAGCAGTTCTTC. Its translation is CSARGHAASYNEQFF.

With respect to this clonotype: At one of its ends the junction is not consistent with the germline gene, which may arise from a read error. V is TRBV12-3 or TRBV12-4 and J is TRBJ1-1, with a tentative D call TRBD1 (5 bases). The length of the CDR3 is 15 residues. CDR3 amino acids: CVSSSPGIQNTEAFF. The CDR3 nucleotides are TGTGTCAGCAGTTCCCCAGGGATACAGAACACTGAAGCTTTCTTT.

This sequence joins TRBV20-1 and TRBJ2-3; a possible D gene is TRBD2 (5 bases). This CDR3 spans 14 amino acids. V was trimmed by 6 bases and J by 9 bases, leaving 22 bases between them. Germline values: CDR1 DFQATT, CDR2 SNEGSKA (reference sequence). The CDR3, as DNA: TGCAGTGCCCGGGCCGAGGGCCCTTCGGACACGCAGTATTTT. The encoded protein is CSARAEGPSDTQYF.

A note on this clonotype: A much more abundant neighbour one base away suggests this may be a read error. The rearrangement uses TRBV5-6 and TRBJ2-7; 8 nucleotides line up with TRBD1. In germline, CDR1 is SGHDT, CDR2 YYEEEE. This CDR3 contains 13 residues. CDR3 region: CVSSPPGQDEQYF. In DNA form, the CDR3 reads TGTGTCAGCAGCCCACCGGGACAGGACGAGCAGTACTTC.

The rearrangement links TRBV11-3 to TRBJ2-1; 7 bases agree with TRBD2. The ends lost 0 bases at V and 10 bases at J; junction bases unmatched: 15. Germline V gene lookup returns CDR1 SGHNT and CDR2 YENEEA. The CDR3 runs 17 residues. The CDR3 DNA follows: TGTGCCAGCAGCTTAGATCGACTGGCGGGAGTAGATAACGAGCAGTTCTTC. Its translation is CASSLDRLAGVDNEQFF.

This clonotype was counted many times. The rearrangement uses TRBV6-1 and TRBJ2-1; 14 nucleotides agree with TRBD2. Trimming removed 6 bases from V and 9 bases from J; junction bases left unmatched: 10. This CDR3 comprises 16 residues. Germline CDR1 reads MNHNS; CDR2 reads SASEGT. The CDR3 nucleotides read TGTGCCAGCAGGCAGGGACTAGCGGGAGTCACGGGTGAGCAGTTCTTC. Residues: CASRQGLAGVTGEQFF.

This clonotype was recorded at least ten times. The chain uses TRBV12-3 or TRBV12-4 and TRBJ2-7; a possible D gene is TRBD2 (6 bases). V lost 4 bases to trimming and J lost 4 bases, with 14 bases between them. CDR3 size: 14 residues. The CDR3 nucleotides are TGTGCCAGCAGTTGGAGGACTACCCTATACGAGCAGTACTTC. Translation: CASSWRTTLYEQYF.

About this clonotype: A much bigger clone sits one base away, suggesting this may be a read error. The rearrangement uses TRBV6-2 or TRBV6-3 and TRBJ2-7; no clear D. V was pared by 6 bases and J by 1 base, with 28 bases between. Germline V gene data show CDR1 as MNHEY and CDR2 as SVGEGT. The CDR3 is 19 amino acids. CDR3 bases: TGTGCCAGCAGCACCATTTCGGTTAGAATTGAACAAAAGTCCTACGAGCAGTACTTC. The encoded protein is CASSTISVRIEQKSYEQYF.

This clonotype was seen many times. The rearrangement joins TRBV5-8 to TRBJ1-1; 10 nucleotides match TRBD1. The CDR3 length is 14 residues. CDR1 is SGHTS, CDR2 YDEGEE, per germline. V shed 4 bases and J 4 bases; nucleotides not matched to a gene: 4. The CDR3 DNA reads TGTGCCAGCAGCCGGGACAGGGGTGGCACTGAAGCTTTCTTT. This sequence encodes CASSRDRGGTEAFF.